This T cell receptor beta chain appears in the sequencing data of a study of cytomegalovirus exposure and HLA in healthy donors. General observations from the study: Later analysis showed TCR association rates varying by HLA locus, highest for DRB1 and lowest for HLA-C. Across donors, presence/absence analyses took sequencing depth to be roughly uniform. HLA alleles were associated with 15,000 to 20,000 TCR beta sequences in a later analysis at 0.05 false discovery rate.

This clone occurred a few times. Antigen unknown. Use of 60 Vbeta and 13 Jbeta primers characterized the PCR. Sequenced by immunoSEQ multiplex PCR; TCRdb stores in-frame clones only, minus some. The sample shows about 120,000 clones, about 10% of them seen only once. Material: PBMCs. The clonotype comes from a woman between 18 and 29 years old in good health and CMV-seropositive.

CDR3 protein: CASSLDSGGNQPQHF. CDR3 coding DNA: TGTGCCAGCAGCTTAGATTCGGGGGGCAATCAGCCCCAGCATTTT. V gene TRBV11-2 combines with J gene TRBJ1-5, with a possible D match to TRBD1 (5 bases). V lost 0 bases and J 2 bases, leaving 8 bases between the germline ends. CDR1 is SGHAT and CDR2 is FQNNGV in the germline V gene. The CDR3 has 15 residues.